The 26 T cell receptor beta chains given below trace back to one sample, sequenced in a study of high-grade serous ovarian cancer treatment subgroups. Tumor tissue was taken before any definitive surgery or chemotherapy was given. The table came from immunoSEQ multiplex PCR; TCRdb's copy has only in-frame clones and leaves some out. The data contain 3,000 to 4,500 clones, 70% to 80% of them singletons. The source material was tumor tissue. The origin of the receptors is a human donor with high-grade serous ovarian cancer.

The CDR3 bases are TGTGCCAGCTCACCACCGGGACAGTTGGGGGCCCTCCTGGGCGAGCAGTACTTC. It specifies CASSPPGQLGALLGEQYF. V gene TRBV18 combines with J gene TRBJ2-7, with TRBD1 matching 7 bases. With V trimmed by 0 bases and J by 6 bases, 17 bases remained unmatched. Germline CDR1 and CDR2: KGHSH and LQKENI. The CDR3 extends over 18 amino acids.

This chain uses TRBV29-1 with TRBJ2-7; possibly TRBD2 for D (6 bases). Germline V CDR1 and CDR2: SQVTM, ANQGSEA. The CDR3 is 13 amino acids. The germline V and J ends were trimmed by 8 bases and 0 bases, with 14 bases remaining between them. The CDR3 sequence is CSLDGGNSYEQYF. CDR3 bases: TGCAGCCTCGACGGCGGGAACTCCTACGAGCAGTACTTC.

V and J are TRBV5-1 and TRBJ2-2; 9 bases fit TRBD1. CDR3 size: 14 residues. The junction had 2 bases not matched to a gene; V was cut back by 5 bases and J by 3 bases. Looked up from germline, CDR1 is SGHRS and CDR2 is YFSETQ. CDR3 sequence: CASRQGADTGELFF. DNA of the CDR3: TGCGCCAGCAGACAGGGGGCGGACACCGGGGAGCTGTTTTTT. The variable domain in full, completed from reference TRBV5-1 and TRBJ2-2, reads KAGVTQTPRYLIKTRGQQVTLSCSPISGHRSVSWYQQTPGQGLQFLFEYFSETQRNKGNFPGRFSGRQFSNSRSEMNVSTLELGDSALYLCASRQGADTGELFFGEGSRLTVL.

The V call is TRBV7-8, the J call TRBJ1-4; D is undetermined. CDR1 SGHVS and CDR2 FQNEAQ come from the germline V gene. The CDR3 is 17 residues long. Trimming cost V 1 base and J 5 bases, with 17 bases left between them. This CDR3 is CASSLGPRPLQNEKLFF. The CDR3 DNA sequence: TGTGCCAGCAGCTTAGGCCCCCGCCCACTTCAAAATGAAAAACTGTTTTTT.

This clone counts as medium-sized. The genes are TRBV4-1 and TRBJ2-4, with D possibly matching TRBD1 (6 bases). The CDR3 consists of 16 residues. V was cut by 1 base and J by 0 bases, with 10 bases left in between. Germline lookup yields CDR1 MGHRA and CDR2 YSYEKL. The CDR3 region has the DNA TGCGCCAGCAGCCAAGGAGGGGGTCTAGCCAAAAACATTCAGTACTTC. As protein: CASSQGGGLAKNIQYF.

In nucleotides, the CDR3 is TGTGCCAGCAGTGGAAAGACCTATGGCTACACCTTC. It is translated as CASSGKTYGYTF. The V and J genes are TRBV2 and TRBJ1-2; no firm D call. The CDR3 runs 12 residues. The ends were cut back, 4 bases at V and 4 bases at J, with 7 bases in the middle. The germline CDR1 and CDR2 sequences are SNHLY and FYNNEI.

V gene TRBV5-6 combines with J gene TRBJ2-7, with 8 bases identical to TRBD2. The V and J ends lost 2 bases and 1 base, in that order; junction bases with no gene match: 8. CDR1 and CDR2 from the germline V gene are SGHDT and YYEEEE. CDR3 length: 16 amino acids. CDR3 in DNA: TGTGCCAGCAGCTTCTATCTCCCGGGAGGGTCCTACGAGCAGTACTTC. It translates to CASSFYLPGGSYEQYF.

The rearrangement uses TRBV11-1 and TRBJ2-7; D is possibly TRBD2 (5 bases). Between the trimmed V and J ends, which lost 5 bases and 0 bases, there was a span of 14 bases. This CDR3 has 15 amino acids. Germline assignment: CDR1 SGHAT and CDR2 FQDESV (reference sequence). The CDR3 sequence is CASSQEDYYSYEQYF. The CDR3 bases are TGTGCCAGCAGCCAAGAAGACTACTACTCCTACGAGCAGTACTTC.

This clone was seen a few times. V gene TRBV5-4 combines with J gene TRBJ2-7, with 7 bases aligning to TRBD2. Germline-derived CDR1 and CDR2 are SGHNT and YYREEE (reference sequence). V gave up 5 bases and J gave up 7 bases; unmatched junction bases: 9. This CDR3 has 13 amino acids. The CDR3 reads CASSTLGGGEQYF. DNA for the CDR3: TGTGCCAGCAGTACACTGGGGGGAGGGGAGCAGTACTTC.

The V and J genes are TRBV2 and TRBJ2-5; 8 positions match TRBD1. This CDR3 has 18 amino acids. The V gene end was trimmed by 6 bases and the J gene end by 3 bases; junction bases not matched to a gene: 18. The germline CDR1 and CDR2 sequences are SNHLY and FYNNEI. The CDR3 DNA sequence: TGTGCCAGCAGGAAAGGGACAGGTACTTTGGGGACCAAAGAGACCCAGTACTTC. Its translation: CASRKGTGTLGTKETQYF.

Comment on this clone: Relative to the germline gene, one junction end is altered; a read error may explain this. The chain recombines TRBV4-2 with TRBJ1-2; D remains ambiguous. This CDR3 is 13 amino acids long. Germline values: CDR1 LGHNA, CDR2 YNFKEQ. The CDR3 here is CASSQGDNYGHTF. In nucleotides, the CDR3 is TGTGCCAGCAGCCAAGGGGATAACTATGGCCACACCTTC.

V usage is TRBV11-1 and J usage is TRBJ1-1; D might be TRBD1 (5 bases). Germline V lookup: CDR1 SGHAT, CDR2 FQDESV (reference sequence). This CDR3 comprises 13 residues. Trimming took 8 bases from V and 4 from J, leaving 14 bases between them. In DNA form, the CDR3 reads TGTGCCAGCCTATTGGTGGGGGGCACTGAAGCTTTCTTT. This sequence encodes CASLLVGGTEAFF.

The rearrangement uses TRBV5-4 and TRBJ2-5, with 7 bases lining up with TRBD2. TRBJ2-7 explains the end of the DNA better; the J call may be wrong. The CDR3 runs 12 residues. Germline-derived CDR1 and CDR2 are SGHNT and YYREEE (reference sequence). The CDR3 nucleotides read TGTGCCAGCAGCGGGGAGGGGTACGAGCAGTACTTC. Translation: CASSGEGYEQYF.

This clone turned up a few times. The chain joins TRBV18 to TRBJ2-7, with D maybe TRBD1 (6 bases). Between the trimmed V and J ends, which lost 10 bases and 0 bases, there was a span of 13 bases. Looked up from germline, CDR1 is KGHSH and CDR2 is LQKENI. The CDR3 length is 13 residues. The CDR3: CATSGQSSYEQYF. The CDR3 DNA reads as TGTGCCACCTCTGGACAGAGCTCCTACGAGCAGTACTTC.

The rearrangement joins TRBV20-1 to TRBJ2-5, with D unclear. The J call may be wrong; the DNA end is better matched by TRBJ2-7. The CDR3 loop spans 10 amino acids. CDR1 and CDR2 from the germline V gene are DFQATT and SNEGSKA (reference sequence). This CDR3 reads CSARGGEQYF. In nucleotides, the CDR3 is TGCAGTGCTAGAGGGGGCGAGCAGTACTTC.

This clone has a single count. The CDR3, as DNA: TGTGCCAGCAGCGGAGCGGGACTGATAAATGAAAAACTGTTTTTT. Its protein product is CASSGAGLINEKLFF. The V gene is TRBV9, the J gene TRBJ1-4; possible D gene TRBD1, 5 bases. V lost 3 bases, J lost 5 bases, and 14 bases lay in between. CDR1 is SGDLS, CDR2 YYNGEE, per germline. CDR3 length: 15 amino acids.

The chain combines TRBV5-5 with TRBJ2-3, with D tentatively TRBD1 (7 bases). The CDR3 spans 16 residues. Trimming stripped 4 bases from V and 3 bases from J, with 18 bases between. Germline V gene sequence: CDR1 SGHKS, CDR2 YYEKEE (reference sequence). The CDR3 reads CASSAGQLKGTDTQYF. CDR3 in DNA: TGTGCCAGCAGCGCGGGACAGCTTAAGGGTACAGATACGCAGTATTTT.

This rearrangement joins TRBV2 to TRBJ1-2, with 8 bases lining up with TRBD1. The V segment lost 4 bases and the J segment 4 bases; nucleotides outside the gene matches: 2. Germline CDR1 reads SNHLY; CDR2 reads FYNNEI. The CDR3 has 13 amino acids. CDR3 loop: CASSAGTGYGYTF. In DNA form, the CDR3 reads TGTGCCAGCAGTGCGGGGACAGGCTATGGCTACACCTTC.

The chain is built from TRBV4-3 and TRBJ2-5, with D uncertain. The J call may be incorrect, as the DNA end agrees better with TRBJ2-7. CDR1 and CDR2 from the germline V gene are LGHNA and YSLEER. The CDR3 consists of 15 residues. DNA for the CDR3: TGCGCCAGCAGCCAAGGGCCCGACGCCACCTACGAGCAGTACTTC. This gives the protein CASSQGPDATYEQYF.

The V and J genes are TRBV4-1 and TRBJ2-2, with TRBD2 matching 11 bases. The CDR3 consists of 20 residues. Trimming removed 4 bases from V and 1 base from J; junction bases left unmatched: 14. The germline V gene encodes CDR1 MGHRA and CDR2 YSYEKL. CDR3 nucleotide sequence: TGCGCCAGCAGCCTTAGTATTAGCGGGAGGGACGCCCTGAACACCGGGGAGCTGTTTTTT. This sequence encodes CASSLSISGRDALNTGELFF.

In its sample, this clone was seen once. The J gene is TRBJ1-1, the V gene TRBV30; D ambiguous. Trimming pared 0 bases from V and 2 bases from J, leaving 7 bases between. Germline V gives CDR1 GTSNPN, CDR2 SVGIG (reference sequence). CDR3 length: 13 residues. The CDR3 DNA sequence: TGTGCCTGGAGTGTACAAGATAACACTGAAGCTTTCTTT. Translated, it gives CAWSVQDNTEAFF.

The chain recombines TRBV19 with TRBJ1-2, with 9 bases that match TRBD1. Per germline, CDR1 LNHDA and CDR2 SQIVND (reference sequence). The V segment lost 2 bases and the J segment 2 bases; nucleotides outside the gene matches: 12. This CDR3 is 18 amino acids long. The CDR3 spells CASSIWGQGKARNYGYTF. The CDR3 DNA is TGTGCCAGTAGTATATGGGGACAGGGTAAGGCAAGGAACTATGGCTACACCTTC. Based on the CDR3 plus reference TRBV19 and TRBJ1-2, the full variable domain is DGGITQSPKYLFRKEGQNVTLSCEQNLNHDAMYWYRQDPGQGLRLIYYSQIVNDFQKGDIAEGYSVSREKKESFPLTVTSAQKNPTAFYLCASSIWGQGKARNYGYTFGSGTRLTVV.

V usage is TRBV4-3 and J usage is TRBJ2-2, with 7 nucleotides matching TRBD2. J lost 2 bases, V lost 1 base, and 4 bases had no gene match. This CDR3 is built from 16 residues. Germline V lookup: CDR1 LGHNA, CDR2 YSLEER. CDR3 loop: CASSQAREINTGELFF. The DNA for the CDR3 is TGCGCCAGCAGCCAAGCGCGGGAGATCAACACCGGGGAGCTGTTTTTT.

The CDR3 sequence: CASRPAQGSYGYTF. DNA of the CDR3: TGTGCCAGCAGACCCGCCCAGGGGAGCTATGGCTACACCTTC. The chain couples TRBV7-2 to TRBJ1-2; weak D call: TRBD1 (6 bases). Germline values: CDR1 SGHTA, CDR2 FQGNSA. The germline V and J ends were trimmed by 6 bases and 4 bases, with 15 bases remaining between them. This CDR3 has 14 amino acids.

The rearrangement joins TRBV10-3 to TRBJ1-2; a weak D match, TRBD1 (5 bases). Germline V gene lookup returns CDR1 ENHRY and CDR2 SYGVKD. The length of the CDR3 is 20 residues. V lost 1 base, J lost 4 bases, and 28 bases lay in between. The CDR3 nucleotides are TGTGCCATCAGTGAGTTCCCGATTGGGGCGGAGTTTCATAGCGGCTATGGCTACACCTTC. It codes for CAISEFPIGAEFHSGYGYTF.

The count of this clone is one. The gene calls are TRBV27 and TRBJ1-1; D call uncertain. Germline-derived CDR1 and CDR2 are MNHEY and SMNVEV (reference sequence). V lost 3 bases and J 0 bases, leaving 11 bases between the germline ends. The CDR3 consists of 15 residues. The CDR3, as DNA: TGTGCCAGCAGTTTGGAAGGTGGGATGAACACTGAAGCTTTCTTT. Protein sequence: CASSLEGGMNTEAFF.